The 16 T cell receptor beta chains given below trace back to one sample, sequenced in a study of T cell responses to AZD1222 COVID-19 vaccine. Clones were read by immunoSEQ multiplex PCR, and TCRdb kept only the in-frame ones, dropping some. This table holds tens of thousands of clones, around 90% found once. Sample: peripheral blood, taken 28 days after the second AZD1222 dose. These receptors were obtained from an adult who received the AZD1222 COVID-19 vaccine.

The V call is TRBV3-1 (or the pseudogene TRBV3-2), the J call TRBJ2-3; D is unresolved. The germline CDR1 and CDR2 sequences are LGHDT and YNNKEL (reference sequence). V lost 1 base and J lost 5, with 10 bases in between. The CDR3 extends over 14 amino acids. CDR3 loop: CASSQVFSQDTQYF. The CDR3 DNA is TGTGCCAGCAGCCAAGTTTTCAGCCAAGATACGCAGTATTTT.

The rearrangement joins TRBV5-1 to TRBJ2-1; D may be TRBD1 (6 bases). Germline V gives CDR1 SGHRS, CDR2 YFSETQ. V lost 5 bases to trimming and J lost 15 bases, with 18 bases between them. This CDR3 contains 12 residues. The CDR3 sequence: CASSSVLTGPFF. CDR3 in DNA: TGCGCCAGCAGTAGTGTTCTGACAGGACCGTTCTTC.

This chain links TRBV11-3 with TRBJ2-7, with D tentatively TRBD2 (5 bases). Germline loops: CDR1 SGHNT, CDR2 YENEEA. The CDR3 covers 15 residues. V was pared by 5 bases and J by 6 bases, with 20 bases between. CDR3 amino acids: CASSQFLGVQREQYF. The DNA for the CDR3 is TGTGCCAGCAGCCAGTTCCTCGGGGTTCAGCGCGAGCAGTACTTC.

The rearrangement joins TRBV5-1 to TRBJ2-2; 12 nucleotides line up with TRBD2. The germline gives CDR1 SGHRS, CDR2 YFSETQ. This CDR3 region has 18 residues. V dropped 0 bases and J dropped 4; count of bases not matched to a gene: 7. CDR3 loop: CASSLDVLAGGRTGELFF. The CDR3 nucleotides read TGCGCCAGCAGCTTGGATGTACTAGCGGGAGGTCGCACCGGGGAGCTGTTTTTT.

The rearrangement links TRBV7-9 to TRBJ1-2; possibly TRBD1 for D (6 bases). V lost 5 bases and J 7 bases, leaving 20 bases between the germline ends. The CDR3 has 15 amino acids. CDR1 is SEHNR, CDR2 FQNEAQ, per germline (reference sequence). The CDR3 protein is CASSHEQGRSPGYTF. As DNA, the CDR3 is TGTGCCAGCAGCCACGAACAGGGTCGATCCCCTGGCTACACCTTC.

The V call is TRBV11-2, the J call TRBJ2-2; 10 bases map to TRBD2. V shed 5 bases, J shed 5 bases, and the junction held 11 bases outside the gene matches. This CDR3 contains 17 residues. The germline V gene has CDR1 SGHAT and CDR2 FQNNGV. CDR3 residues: CASSPPLSGRGTGELFF. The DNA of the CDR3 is TGTGCCAGCAGCCCCCCCCTCAGCGGGAGGGGGACCGGGGAGCTGTTTTTT.

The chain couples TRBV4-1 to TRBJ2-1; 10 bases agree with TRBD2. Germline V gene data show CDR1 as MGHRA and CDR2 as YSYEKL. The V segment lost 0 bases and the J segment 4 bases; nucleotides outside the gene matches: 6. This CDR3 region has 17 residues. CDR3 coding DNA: TGCGCCAGCAGCCAAGATCCGGCTAGCGGGAGATACAATGAGCAGTTCTTC. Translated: CASSQDPASGRYNEQFF.

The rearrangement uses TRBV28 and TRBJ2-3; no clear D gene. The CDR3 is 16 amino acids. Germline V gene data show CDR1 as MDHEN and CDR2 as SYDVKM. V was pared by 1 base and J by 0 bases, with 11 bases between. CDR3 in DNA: TGTGCCAGCAGTTTATTAAGGGTGGAGAGCACAGATACGCAGTATTTT. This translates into CASSLLRVESTDTQYF.

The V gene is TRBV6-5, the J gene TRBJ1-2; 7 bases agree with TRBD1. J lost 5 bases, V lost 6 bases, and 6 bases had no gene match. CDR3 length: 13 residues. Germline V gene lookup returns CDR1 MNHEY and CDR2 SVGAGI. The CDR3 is CASSMTGKYGYTF. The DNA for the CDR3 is TGTGCCAGCAGCATGACAGGGAAGTATGGCTACACCTTC.

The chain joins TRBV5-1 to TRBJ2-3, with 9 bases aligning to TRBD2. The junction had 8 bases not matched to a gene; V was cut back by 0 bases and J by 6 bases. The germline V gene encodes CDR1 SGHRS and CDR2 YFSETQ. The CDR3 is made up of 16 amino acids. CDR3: CASSLVAGARRDTQYF. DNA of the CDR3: TGCGCCAGCAGCTTGGTAGCGGGGGCCCGAAGGGATACGCAGTATTTT.

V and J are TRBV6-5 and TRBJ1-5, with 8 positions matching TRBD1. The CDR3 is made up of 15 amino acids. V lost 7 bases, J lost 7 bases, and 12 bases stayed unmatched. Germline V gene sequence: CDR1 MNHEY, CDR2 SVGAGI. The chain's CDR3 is CASMDRVGPGQPQHF. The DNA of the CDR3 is TGTGCCAGCATGGACAGGGTGGGACCTGGGCAGCCCCAGCATTTT.

The CDR3 loop is CASSLAPQNIQYF. The CDR3 nucleotides read TGTGCCAGCAGCTTAGCCCCCCAAAACATTCAGTACTTC. This chain links TRBV7-3 with TRBJ2-4; no clear D. The CDR3 contains 13 residues. CDR1 and CDR2 from the germline V gene are SGHTA and FQGTGA. Trimming stripped 2 bases from V and 5 bases from J, with 7 bases between.

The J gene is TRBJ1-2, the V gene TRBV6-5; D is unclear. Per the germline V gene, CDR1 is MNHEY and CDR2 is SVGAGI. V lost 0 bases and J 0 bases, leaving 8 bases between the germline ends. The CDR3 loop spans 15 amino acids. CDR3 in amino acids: CASSYSLEANYGYTF. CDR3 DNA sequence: TGTGCCAGCAGTTACTCACTGGAAGCTAACTATGGCTACACCTTC.

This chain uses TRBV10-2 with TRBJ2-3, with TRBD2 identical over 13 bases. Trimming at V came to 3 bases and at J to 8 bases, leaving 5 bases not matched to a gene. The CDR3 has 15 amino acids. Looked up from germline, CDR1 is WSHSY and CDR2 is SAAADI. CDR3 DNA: TGCGCCAGCAGTGAAGGGACTAGCGGGGCGGGTACGCAGTATTTT. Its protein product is CASSEGTSGAGTQYF.

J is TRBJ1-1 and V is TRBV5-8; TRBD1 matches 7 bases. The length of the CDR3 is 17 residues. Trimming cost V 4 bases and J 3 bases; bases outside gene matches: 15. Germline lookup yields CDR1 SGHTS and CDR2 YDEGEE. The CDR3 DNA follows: TGTGCCAGCAGCCTAGCAGGGGGATTCGCCCTATACACTGAAGCTTTCTTT. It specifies CASSLAGGFALYTEAFF.

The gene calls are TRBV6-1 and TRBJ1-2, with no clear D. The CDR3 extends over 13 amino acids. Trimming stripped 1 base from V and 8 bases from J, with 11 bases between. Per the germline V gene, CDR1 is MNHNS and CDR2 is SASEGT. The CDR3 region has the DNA TGTGCCAGCAGTGAAGTCGAATCGGTGGGCTACACCTTC. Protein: CASSEVESVGYTF.